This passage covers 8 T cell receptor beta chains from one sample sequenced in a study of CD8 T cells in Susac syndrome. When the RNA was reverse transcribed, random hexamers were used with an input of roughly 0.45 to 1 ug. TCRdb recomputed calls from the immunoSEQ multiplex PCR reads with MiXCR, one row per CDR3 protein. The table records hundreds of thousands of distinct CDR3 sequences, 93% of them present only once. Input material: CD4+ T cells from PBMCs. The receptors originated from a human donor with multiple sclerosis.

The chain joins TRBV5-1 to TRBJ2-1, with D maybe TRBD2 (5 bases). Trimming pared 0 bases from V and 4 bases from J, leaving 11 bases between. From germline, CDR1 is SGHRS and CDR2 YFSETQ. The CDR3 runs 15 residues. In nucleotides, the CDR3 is TGCGCCAGCAGCTTGGGAGGGTACAAGTACAATGAGCAGTTCTTC. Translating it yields CASSLGGYKYNEQFF.

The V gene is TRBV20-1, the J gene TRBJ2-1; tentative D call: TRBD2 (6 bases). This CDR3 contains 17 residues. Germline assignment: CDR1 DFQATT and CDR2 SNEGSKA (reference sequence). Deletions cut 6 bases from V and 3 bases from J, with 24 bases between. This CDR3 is CSALLAPAAPDYNEQFF. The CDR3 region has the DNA TGCAGTGCACTGCTAGCGCCTGCCGCCCCCGACTACAATGAGCAGTTCTTC.

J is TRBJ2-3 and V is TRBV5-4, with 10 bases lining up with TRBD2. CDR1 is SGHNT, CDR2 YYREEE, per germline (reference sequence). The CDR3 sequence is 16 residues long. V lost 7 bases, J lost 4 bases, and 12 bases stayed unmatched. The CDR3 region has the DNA TGTGCCAGCGGCACCAAGACTAGCGGGTACTCAGATACGCAGTATTTT. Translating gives CASGTKTSGYSDTQYF. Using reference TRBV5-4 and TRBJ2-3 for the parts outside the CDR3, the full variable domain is ETGVTQSPTHLIKTRGQQVTLRCSSQSGHNTVSWYQQALGQGPQFIFQYYREEENGRGNFPPRFSGLQFPNYSSELNVNALELDDSALYLCASGTKTSGYSDTQYFGPGTRLTVL.

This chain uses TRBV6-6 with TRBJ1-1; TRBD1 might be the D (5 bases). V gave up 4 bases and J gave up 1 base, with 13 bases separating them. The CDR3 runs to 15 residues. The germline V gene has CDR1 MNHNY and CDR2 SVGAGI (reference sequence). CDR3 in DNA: TGTGCCAGCAGTTTTAGTCAGGGAGAGAACACTGAAGCTTTCTTT. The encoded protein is CASSFSQGENTEAFF.

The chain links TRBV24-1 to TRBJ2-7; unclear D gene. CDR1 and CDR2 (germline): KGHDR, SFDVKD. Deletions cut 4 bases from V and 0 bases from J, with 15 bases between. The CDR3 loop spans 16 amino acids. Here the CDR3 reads CATSDLLADYSYEQYV. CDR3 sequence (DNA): TGTGCCACCAGTGACCTTTTGGCAGATTACTCCTACGAGCAGTACGTC.

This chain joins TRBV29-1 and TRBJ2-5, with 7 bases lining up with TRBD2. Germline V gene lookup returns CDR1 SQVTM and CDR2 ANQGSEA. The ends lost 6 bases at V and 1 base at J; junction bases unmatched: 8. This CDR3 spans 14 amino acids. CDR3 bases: TGCAGCGTGGAAAGGGGACTAATCCAAGAGACCCAGTACTTC. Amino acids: CSVERGLIQETQYF.

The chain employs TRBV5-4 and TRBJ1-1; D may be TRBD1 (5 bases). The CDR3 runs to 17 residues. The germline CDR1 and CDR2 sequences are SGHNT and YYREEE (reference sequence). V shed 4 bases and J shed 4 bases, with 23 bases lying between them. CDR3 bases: TGTGCCAGCAGCCATCCTACACCGGGACTGGGGGGCACTGAAGCTTTCTTT. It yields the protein CASSHPTPGLGGTEAFF.

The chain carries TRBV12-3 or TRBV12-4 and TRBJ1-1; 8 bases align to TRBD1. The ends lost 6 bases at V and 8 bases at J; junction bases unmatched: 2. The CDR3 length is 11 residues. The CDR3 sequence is CASRRTGEAFF. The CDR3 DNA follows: TGTGCCAGCAGGAGGACAGGGGAAGCTTTCTTT.